Each of the 25 T cell receptor beta chains below was sequenced from the same sample in a study of blood T cells in healthy people across ages. A second about 6 to 11 cycle PCR used barcoded and J-beta primers. TCRdb reanalysed the 5' RACE reads using MiXCR and keeps one entry per CDR3 protein. The sample yields some 1.5 million distinct CDR3 sequences, about 30% seen once. Sequenced input: blood. All receptors come from a woman under 40 in good health.

This clonotype has at least ten counts. CDR3 protein: CSARATGGIRNEQFF. The CDR3 bases are TGCAGTGCTAGGGCTACAGGGGGGATTCGCAATGAGCAGTTCTTC. This chain joins TRBV20-1 and TRBJ2-1; TRBD1 agrees at 8 bases. CDR3 length: 15 residues. The junction had 10 bases not matched to a gene; V was cut back by 3 bases and J by 6 bases. Germline CDR1 DFQATT, CDR2 SNEGSKA (reference sequence).

This clonotype was counted only a few times. The rearrangement joins TRBV7-2 to TRBJ2-3; possible D gene TRBD2, 6 bases. V was cut by 8 bases and J by 2 bases, with 11 bases left in between. Germline V gives CDR1 SGHTA, CDR2 FQGNSA. This CDR3 has 13 residues. The CDR3 coding sequence is TGTGCCAGCGGGCTAGCGCTCACAGATACGCAGTATTTT. Translating gives CASGLALTDTQYF.

This clonotype has a single count. The V gene is TRBV6-6, the J gene TRBJ1-6; D remains unclear. V was trimmed by 2 bases and J by 12 bases, leaving 14 bases between them. In germline, CDR1 is MNHNY, CDR2 SVGAGI (reference sequence). The CDR3 extends over 14 amino acids. The CDR3 spells CASSYRGGVEPLHF. The CDR3 region has the DNA TGTGCCAGCAGTTACCGTGGCGGAGTAGAACCCCTCCACTTT.

With regard to this clonotype: The junction and the germline gene differ at one end; a read error may be behind it. V and J are TRBV13 and TRBJ2-3, with 11 bases matching TRBD2. Looked up from germline, CDR1 is PRHDT and CDR2 is FYEKMQ (reference sequence). This CDR3 region has 16 residues. CDR3 in amino acids: CAGSIPLAGGVDTQYF. The CDR3 region has the DNA TGTGCCGGCAGCATCCCCCTAGCGGGGGGAGTAGATACGCAGTATTTT.

This clonotype was seen many times. The rearrangement links TRBV5-1 to TRBJ2-4; D unclear. CDR3 size: 13 residues. V gave up 5 bases and J gave up 5 bases, with 11 bases separating them. CDR1 and CDR2 from the germline V gene are SGHRS and YFSETQ. In nucleotides, the CDR3 is TGCGCCAGCAGGTTGACGGCGGAAAACATTCAGTACTTC. It yields the protein CASRLTAENIQYF. The full variable domain, its missing parts supplied by reference TRBV5-1 and TRBJ2-4, is KAGVTQTPRYLIKTRGQQVTLSCSPISGHRSVSWYQQTPGQGLQFLFEYFSETQRNKGNFPGRFSGRQFSNSRSEMNVSTLELGDSALYLCASRLTAENIQYFGAGTRLSVL.

This clonotype has only a few counts. The gene calls are TRBV4-3 and TRBJ1-2, with TRBD1 as a possible D gene (5 bases). This CDR3 contains 14 residues. Trimming took off 2 bases at V and 3 bases at J, with 10 bases between the two ends. Germline V CDR1 and CDR2: LGHNA, YSLEER. In DNA form, the CDR3 reads TGCGCCAGCAGCCAAAAGGGGACCCACTATGGCTACACCTTC. Protein: CASSQKGTHYGYTF.

The V gene is TRBV4-1, the J gene TRBJ2-2; no clear D gene. From germline, CDR1 is MGHRA and CDR2 YSYEKL. This CDR3 is built from 15 residues. Trimming cost V 2 bases and J 0 bases, with 7 bases left between them. This chain's CDR3 is CASSQRSSNTGELFF. For the CDR3, the DNA is TGCGCCAGCAGCCAAAGGAGCTCGAACACCGGGGAGCTGTTTTTT.

This chain links TRBV7-2 with TRBJ2-1; 9 nucleotides agree with TRBD2. Germline CDR1 SGHTA, CDR2 FQGNSA. This CDR3 is 17 amino acids long. V lost 3 bases to trimming and J lost 8 bases; unmatched junction nucleotides: 14. The CDR3 coding sequence is TGTGCCAGCAGCTTCCGGGTAGCGGGAGCCCAATTTTATGAGCAGTTCTTC. Its translation: CASSFRVAGAQFYEQFF.

This chain joins TRBV4-1 and TRBJ2-1; TRBD2 agrees at 9 bases. Germline assignment: CDR1 MGHRA and CDR2 YSYEKL. The CDR3 totals 15 residues. Trimming cost V 4 bases and J 7 bases; bases outside gene matches: 8. The CDR3 is CASSRPAGGRNEQFF. For the CDR3, the DNA is TGCGCCAGCAGCCGTCCTGCGGGGGGGCGGAATGAGCAGTTCTTC.

The genes are TRBV7-2 and TRBJ1-2; 8 nucleotides align to TRBD1. There are 14 residues in the CDR3. J lost 8 bases, V lost 4 bases, and 9 bases had no gene match. CDR1 and CDR2 (germline): SGHTA, FQGNSA. CDR3 nucleotides: TGTGCCAGCAGCTCCTCGGACAGGGCTAACGGCTACACCTTC. Protein: CASSSSDRANGYTF.

The V gene is TRBV6-2 or TRBV6-3, the J gene TRBJ1-1, with 7 bases fitting TRBD1. The CDR3 is 13 residues long. The germline V gene encodes CDR1 MNHEY and CDR2 SVGEGT. V trimming: 8 bases; J trimming: 3 bases; junction bases outside the gene matches: 6. CDR3 region: CASGRQGYTEAFF. CDR3 DNA sequence: TGTGCCAGCGGACGACAGGGATACACTGAAGCTTTCTTT.

This rearrangement joins TRBV29-1 to TRBJ1-1; D gene ambiguous. The CDR3 spans 13 residues. With 5 bases removed from V and 0 bases from J, the gap between germline ends came to 10 bases. CDR1 SQVTM and CDR2 ANQGSEA come from the germline V gene. The CDR3 bases are TGCAGCGTTCAACCGGTACTGAACACTGAAGCTTTCTTT. Residues: CSVQPVLNTEAFF. Full variable domain (outside the CDR3, taken from reference TRBV29-1 and TRBJ1-1): SAVISQKPSRDICQRGTSLTIQCQVDSQVTMMFWYRQQPGQSLTLIATANQGSEATYESGFVIDKFPISRPNLTFSTLTVSNMSPEDSSIYLCSVQPVLNTEAFFGQGTRLTVV.

This clonotype was seen a few times. The chain links TRBV20-1 to TRBJ2-5; 11 nucleotides align to TRBD2. V lost 6 bases to trimming and J lost 9 bases; unmatched junction nucleotides: 12. The germline CDR1 and CDR2 sequences are DFQATT and SNEGSKA (reference sequence). CDR3 length equals 14 residues. The CDR3 sequence is CSAAGTSGLRAQYF. DNA of the CDR3: TGCAGTGCCGCAGGGACTAGCGGCCTTAGGGCCCAGTACTTC.

CDR3 region: CASARGPGGAEAFF. The CDR3 nucleotides are TGTGCCAGCGCTCGGGGCCCCGGCGGGGCTGAAGCTTTCTTT. This chain links TRBV6-6 with TRBJ1-1; weak D call: TRBD1 (5 bases). Germline lookup yields CDR1 MNHNY and CDR2 SVGAGI (reference sequence). The CDR3 covers 14 residues. Trimming removed 8 bases at V and 6 bases at J, with 19 bases between.

The sample holds many counts of this clonotype. The chain links TRBV5-1 to TRBJ2-7; D might be TRBD1 (6 bases). Germline-derived CDR1 and CDR2 are SGHRS and YFSETQ. This CDR3 spans 12 amino acids. The V and J ends lost 7 bases and 6 bases respectively, with 14 bases between them. CDR3 loop: CASSGTLTEQYF. As DNA, the CDR3 is TGCGCCAGCTCCGGGACATTAACCGAGCAGTACTTC.

The chain couples TRBV19 to TRBJ1-5; possibly TRBD1 for D (5 bases). Germline V gene sequence: CDR1 LNHDA, CDR2 SQIVND (reference sequence). There are 14 residues in the CDR3. With 7 bases removed from V and 5 bases from J, the gap between germline ends came to 15 bases. This CDR3 is CASTAEGRHQPQHF. The DNA for the CDR3 is TGTGCCAGTACCGCGGAGGGGCGGCATCAGCCCCAGCATTTT.

A note on this clonotype: This clone may be a read error of a much larger clone one base away. The V and J genes are TRBV5-5 and TRBJ2-4, with D possibly TRBD1 on 8 matching bases. V was trimmed by 3 bases and J by 13 bases, leaving 17 bases between them. Germline V lookup: CDR1 SGHKS, CDR2 YYEKEE (reference sequence). This CDR3 has 13 amino acids. CDR3 in DNA: TGTGCCAGCAGCTGGGGAGGGACAGGCGGGCAGTACTTC. Protein product: CASSWGGTGGQYF.

This clonotype was found a few times. This chain connects TRBV20-1 to TRBJ2-1, with unresolved D. From germline, CDR1 is DFQATT and CDR2 SNEGSKA (reference sequence). The V end lost 6 bases, the J end lost 4 bases, and 10 bases lay between the germline ends. The length of the CDR3 is 12 residues. In DNA, the CDR3 is TGCAGTGCCCCCGCCGGATACAATGAGCAGTTCTTC. Protein sequence: CSAPAGYNEQFF.

This clonotype was recorded many times. The V gene is TRBV4-3, the J gene TRBJ2-7; tentatively, D is TRBD1 or TRBD2 (5 bases each). Per germline, CDR1 LGHNA and CDR2 YSLEER. The CDR3 covers 16 residues. V was shortened by 4 bases and J by 0 bases, with 16 bases between the two germline ends. CDR3 coding DNA: TGCGCCAGCAGCCCTTCGGGTCCAGGGAGCTCCTACGAGCAGTACTTC. It is translated as CASSPSGPGSSYEQYF.

This clonotype was observed a few times. This rearrangement joins TRBV5-1 to TRBJ2-7, with a possible D match to TRBD1 (5 bases). This CDR3 comprises 14 residues. Trimming cost V 6 bases and J 5 bases, with 18 bases left between them. Per the germline V gene, CDR1 is SGHRS and CDR2 is YFSETQ. In DNA form, the CDR3 reads TGCGCCAGCAAGTCTGGAACAGGTAGCAACGAGCAGTACTTC. This encodes CASKSGTGSNEQYF.

This clonotype was picked up many times. The chain employs TRBV7-9 and TRBJ2-7; 7 bases match TRBD1. The ends lost 4 bases at V and 2 bases at J; junction bases unmatched: 5. Germline lookup yields CDR1 SEHNR and CDR2 FQNEAQ (reference sequence). The CDR3 extends over 14 amino acids. The CDR3 is CASSWRQGPYEQYF. The CDR3 region has the DNA TGTGCCAGCAGCTGGAGACAGGGTCCCTACGAGCAGTACTTC.

This clonotype appeared many times. V usage is TRBV5-6 and J usage is TRBJ2-7; a weak D match, TRBD2 (5 bases). The CDR3 loop spans 15 amino acids. The ends were cut back, 3 bases at V and 3 bases at J, with 16 bases in the middle. Germline lookup yields CDR1 SGHDT and CDR2 YYEEEE. The CDR3 DNA sequence: TGTGCCAGCAGCTCGTATACCGGGAAATTCTACGAGCAGTACTTC. Protein: CASSSYTGKFYEQYF.

As for this clonotype: A clone one base away is much larger, so this may be a read error. The rearrangement uses TRBV7-2 and TRBJ1-4; 11 nucleotides agree with TRBD1. Germline assignment: CDR1 SGHTA and CDR2 FQGNSA. The CDR3 is 17 amino acids. As DNA, the CDR3 is TGTGCCAACAGCTTAGGGAGGACAGGGGGCAGTAATGAAAAACTGTTTTTT. Encoded protein: CANSLGRTGGSNEKLFF.

V usage is TRBV7-2 and J usage is TRBJ2-1, with D tentatively TRBD1 (5 bases). The V end lost 5 bases, the J end lost 2 bases, and 16 bases lay between the germline ends. The CDR3 is 16 amino acids. Germline V lookup: CDR1 SGHTA, CDR2 FQGNSA. As DNA, the CDR3 is TGTGCCAGCAGCCCCGCCCCGAGACAGACCTACAATGAGCAGTTCTTC. Its translation: CASSPAPRQTYNEQFF.

The rearrangement joins TRBV24-1 to TRBJ2-1; perhaps TRBD1 as D (6 bases). The germline V gene encodes CDR1 KGHDR and CDR2 SFDVKD. Trimming stripped 10 bases from V and 0 bases from J, with 9 bases between. CDR3 length equals 13 residues. The CDR3 nucleotides read TGTGCCACTCAGGGGAGCTCCTACAATGAGCAGTTCTTC. This translates into CATQGSSYNEQFF.